These 9 T cell receptor beta chains came from one sample sequenced in a study of human T cells and chemical hapten exposure. Time point meaning: pre-sensitization, week 0. Treatment meaning: therapeutic diphenylcyclopropenone sensitization with weekly scalp DPC. TCRdb processed the RACE reads anew with MiXCR; each CDR3 protein has one entry. Of under 200,000 distinct CDR3 sequences in the sample, almost 30% were seen once. Source: whole blood, taken in connection with sensitization to the hapten diphenylcyclopropenone (DPC). The receptors come from a young woman with alopecia areata. Some clones in this sample may be carry-over from other donors' samples.

There are a few counts of this clonotype. This sequence joins TRBV5-6 and TRBJ1-1, with D perhaps matching TRBD1 (5 bases). The CDR3 is made up of 14 amino acids. The germline V gene has CDR1 SGHDT and CDR2 YYEEEE. Trimming removed 3 bases from V and 1 base from J, with 10 bases in between. DNA of the CDR3: TGTGCCAGCAGCTCAGGGATTTGGAACACTGAAGCTTTCTTT. It encodes CASSSGIWNTEAFF.

This clonotype has a single count. Mismatch with germline at one junction end may stem from a read error. The chain couples TRBV10-3 to TRBJ2-3, with 9 bases lining up with TRBD2. CDR3 size: 17 residues. Germline V CDR1 and CDR2: ENHRY, SYGVKD. The CDR3 bases are TGTGCCATCAGTGAGTCGTGGGGAGCGGGGGGCACAGATACGCGGTATTTT. Encoded protein: CAISESWGAGGTDTRYF.

There are a few counts of this clonotype. The chain recombines TRBV30 with TRBJ1-4; 7 bases align to TRBD1. V lost 4 bases, J lost 4 bases, and 6 bases stayed unmatched. This CDR3 region has 14 residues. Germline CDR1 reads GTSNPN; CDR2 reads SVGIG (reference sequence). The CDR3, as DNA: TGTGCCTGGAACCGGGACAGCTATAATGAAAAACTGTTTTTT. Translation gives CAWNRDSYNEKLFF.

The chain has TRBV27 and TRBJ2-7; 10 nucleotides align to TRBD1. This CDR3 contains 16 residues. Germline-derived CDR1 and CDR2 are MNHEY and SMNVEV (reference sequence). Losses at the gene ends were 0 bases for V and 3 bases for J; bases not matched to a gene: 5. The CDR3 region has the DNA TGTGCCAGCAGTTTATCGGGGACAGGGGAGGACTACGAGCAGTACTTC. Amino acid sequence: CASSLSGTGEDYEQYF.

The V gene is TRBV7-2, the J gene TRBJ2-2; D might be TRBD2 (5 bases). Trimming cost V 5 bases and J 2 bases, with 12 bases left between them. The CDR3 extends over 15 amino acids. Germline loops: CDR1 SGHTA, CDR2 FQGNSA. The CDR3 region has the DNA TGTGCCAGCAGCCCAGATGGGAGAAACACCGGGGAGCTGTTTTTT. It is translated as CASSPDGRNTGELFF.

This clonotype has more than one count but fewer than ten. The V gene is TRBV3-1, the J gene TRBJ2-5; tentatively, D is TRBD2 (5 bases). V was pared by 0 bases and J by 3 bases, with 14 bases between. This CDR3 is 16 amino acids long. Per the germline V gene, CDR1 is LGHDT and CDR2 is YNNKEL (reference sequence). The CDR3 protein is CASSQDFQRQEETQYF. CDR3 bases: TGTGCCAGCAGCCAAGATTTCCAGCGGCAGGAAGAGACCCAGTACTTC.

The CDR3 region is CASSFTGGSSLQFF. Here the CDR3 DNA reads TGTGCCAGCAGCTTCACAGGGGGTTCTAGTCTGCAGTTCTTC. The gene calls are TRBV7-2 and TRBJ2-1; 8 bases are a match to TRBD1. The trim removed 3 bases at V and 12 bases at J, leaving 10 bases unmatched. This CDR3 has 14 residues. Germline CDR1 and CDR2: SGHTA and FQGNSA.

The chain is built from TRBV7-2 and TRBJ2-6; D is possibly TRBD1 or TRBD2 (5 bases each). Trimming stripped 5 bases from V and 3 bases from J, with 11 bases between. From germline, CDR1 is SGHTA and CDR2 FQGNSA. The CDR3 runs to 15 residues. The CDR3 region has the DNA TGTGCCAGCAGCCCGGCAGGGAGTGGGGCCAACGTCCTGACTTTC. This gives the protein CASSPAGSGANVLTF.

This clonotype has only a few counts. The chain carries TRBV5-1 and TRBJ2-1; D is uncertain. The CDR3 consists of 16 residues. V gave up 5 bases and J gave up 8 bases, with 23 bases separating them. CDR1 and CDR2 from the germline V gene are SGHRS and YFSETQ. The CDR3, as DNA: TGCGCCAGCAGAAAACCCGCGAATTCTAGGTTGGATGAGCAGTTCTTC. This translates into CASRKPANSRLDEQFF.